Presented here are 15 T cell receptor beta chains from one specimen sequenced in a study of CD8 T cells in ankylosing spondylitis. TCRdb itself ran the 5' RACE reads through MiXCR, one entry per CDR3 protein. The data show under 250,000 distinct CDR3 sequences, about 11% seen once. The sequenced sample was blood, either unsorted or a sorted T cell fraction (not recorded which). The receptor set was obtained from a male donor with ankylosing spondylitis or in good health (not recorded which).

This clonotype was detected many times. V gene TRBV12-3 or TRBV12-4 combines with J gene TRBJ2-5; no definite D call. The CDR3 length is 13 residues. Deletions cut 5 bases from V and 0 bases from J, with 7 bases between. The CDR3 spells CASSPRNQETQYF. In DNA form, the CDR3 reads TGTGCCAGCAGTCCGCGGAACCAAGAGACCCAGTACTTC.

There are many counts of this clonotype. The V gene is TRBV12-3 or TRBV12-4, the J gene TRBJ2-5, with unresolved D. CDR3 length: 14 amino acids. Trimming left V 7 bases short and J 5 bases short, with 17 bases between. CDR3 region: CASTVKGRRETQYF. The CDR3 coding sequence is TGTGCCAGCACCGTCAAAGGACGTAGGGAGACCCAGTACTTC.

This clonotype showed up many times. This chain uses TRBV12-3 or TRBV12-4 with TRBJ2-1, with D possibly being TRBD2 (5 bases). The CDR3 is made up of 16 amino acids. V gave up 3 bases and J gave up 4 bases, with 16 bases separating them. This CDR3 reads CASSFRAFGDYNEQFF. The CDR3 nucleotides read TGTGCCAGCAGTTTTCGAGCCTTCGGGGATTACAATGAGCAGTTCTTC.

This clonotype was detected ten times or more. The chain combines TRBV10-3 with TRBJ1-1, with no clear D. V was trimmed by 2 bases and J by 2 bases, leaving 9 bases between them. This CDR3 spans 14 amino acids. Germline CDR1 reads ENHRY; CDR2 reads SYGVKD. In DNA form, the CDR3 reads TGTGCCATCAGTGAGAGGAACCTTAACACTGAAGCTTTCTTT. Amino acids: CAISERNLNTEAFF.

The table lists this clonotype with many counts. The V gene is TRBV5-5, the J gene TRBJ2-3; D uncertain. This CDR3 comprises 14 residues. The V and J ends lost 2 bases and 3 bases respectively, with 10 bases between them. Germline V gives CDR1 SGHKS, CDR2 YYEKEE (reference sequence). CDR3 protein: CASSLGFGTDTQYF. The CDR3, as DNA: TGTGCCAGCAGCTTAGGGTTTGGAACAGATACGCAGTATTTT.

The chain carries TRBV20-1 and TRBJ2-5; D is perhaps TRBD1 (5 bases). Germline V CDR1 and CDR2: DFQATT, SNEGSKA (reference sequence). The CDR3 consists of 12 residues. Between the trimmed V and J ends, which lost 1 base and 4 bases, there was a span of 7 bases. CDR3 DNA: TGCAGTGCTAGAGGACAGTCAGAGACCCAGTACTTC. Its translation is CSARGQSETQYF.

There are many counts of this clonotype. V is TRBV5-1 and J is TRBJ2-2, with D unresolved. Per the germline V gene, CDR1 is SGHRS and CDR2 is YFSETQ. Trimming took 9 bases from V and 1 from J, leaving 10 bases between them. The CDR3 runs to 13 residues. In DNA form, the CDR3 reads TGCGCCACCTCGGAGAAGAACACCGGGGAGCTGTTTTTT. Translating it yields CATSEKNTGELFF.

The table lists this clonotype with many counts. The CDR3 DNA follows: TGTGCCAGCAGCTTAGAGGCACGCAGCTCTGGAAACACCATATATTTT. Translation: CASSLEARSSGNTIYF. J is TRBJ1-3 and V is TRBV11-2; D remains ambiguous. The germline V gene encodes CDR1 SGHAT and CDR2 FQNNGV. The CDR3 is made up of 16 amino acids. Trimming took 0 bases from V and 0 from J, leaving 9 bases between them.

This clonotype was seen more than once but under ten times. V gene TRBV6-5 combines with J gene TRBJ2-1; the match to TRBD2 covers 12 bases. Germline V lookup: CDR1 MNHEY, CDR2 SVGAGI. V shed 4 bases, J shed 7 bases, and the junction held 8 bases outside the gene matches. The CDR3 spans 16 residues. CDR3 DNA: TGTGCCAGCAGTTGCTCGAAGACTAGCGGGAGTAATGAGCAGTTCTTC. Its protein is CASSCSKTSGSNEQFF.

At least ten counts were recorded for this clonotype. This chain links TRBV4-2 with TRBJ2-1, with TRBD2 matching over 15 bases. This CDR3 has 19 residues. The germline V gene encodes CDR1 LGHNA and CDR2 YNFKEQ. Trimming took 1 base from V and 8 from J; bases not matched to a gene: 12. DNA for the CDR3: TGTGCCAGCAGCCAAGTCCGGACTAGCGGGGGGGCCAAAGGCGATGAGCAGTTCTTC. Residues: CASSQVRTSGGAKGDEQFF.

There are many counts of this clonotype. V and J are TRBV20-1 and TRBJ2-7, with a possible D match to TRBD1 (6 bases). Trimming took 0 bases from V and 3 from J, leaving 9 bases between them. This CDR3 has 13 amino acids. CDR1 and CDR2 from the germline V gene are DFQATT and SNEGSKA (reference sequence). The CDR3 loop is CSAREGRGYEQYF. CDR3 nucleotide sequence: TGCAGTGCTAGAGAGGGCAGGGGCTACGAGCAGTACTTC.

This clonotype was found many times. CDR3: CSASRGGGGYTF. For the CDR3, the DNA is TGCAGTGCTTCCCGGGGGGGCGGTGGCTACACCTTC. The chain links TRBV20-1 to TRBJ1-2; the D gene is possibly TRBD1 (6 bases). CDR3 size: 12 residues. The ends were cut back, 5 bases at V and 7 bases at J, with 14 bases in the middle. Germline V gene lookup returns CDR1 DFQATT and CDR2 SNEGSKA (reference sequence).

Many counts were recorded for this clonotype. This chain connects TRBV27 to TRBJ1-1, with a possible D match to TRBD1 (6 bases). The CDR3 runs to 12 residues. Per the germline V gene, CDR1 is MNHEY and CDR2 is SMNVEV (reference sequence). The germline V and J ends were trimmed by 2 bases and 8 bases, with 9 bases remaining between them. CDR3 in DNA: TGTGCCAGCAGTTTACGAGGGACAGAAGCTTTCTTT. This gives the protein CASSLRGTEAFF.

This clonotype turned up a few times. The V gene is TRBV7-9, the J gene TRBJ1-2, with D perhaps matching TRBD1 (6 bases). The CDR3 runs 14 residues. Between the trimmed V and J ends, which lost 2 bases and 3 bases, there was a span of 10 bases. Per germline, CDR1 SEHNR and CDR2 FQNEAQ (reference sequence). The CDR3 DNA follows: TGTGCCAGCAGCTTAATGGGGGGCGACTATGGCTACACCTTC. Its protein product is CASSLMGGDYGYTF.

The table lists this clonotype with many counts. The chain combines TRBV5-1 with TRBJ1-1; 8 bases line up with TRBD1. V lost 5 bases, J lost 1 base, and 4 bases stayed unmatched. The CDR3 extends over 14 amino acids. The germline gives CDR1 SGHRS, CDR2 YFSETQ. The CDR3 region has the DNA TGCGCCAGCAGTTACAGGGGGGAGAACACTGAAGCTTTCTTT. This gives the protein CASSYRGENTEAFF.